A single sample gave rise to the 14 T cell receptor beta chains below, sequenced in a study of blood T cell repertoires in COVID-19. Assay used: immunoSEQ multiplex PCR; TCRdb lists only in-frame clones, some missing. The table records fewer than 350,000 clones, 70% to 90% of them present only once. The specimen was PBMCs or T cells enriched from blood (not recorded which). The source is a woman aged 55-70 years in a cohort exposed to, infected with or recovered from COVID-19 (not recorded which).

CDR3 in DNA: TGCGCCAGCAGCTTTACACAGCGCACAGATACGCAGTATTTT. It encodes CASSFTQRTDTQYF. This chain links TRBV5-1 with TRBJ2-3; unclear D gene. Trimming cost V 2 bases and J 1 base, with 8 bases left between them. Germline V gene sequence: CDR1 SGHRS, CDR2 YFSETQ. CDR3 length: 14 residues.

The chain joins TRBV7-2 to TRBJ1-5, with no clear D. CDR3 length equals 14 residues. Trimming took off 5 bases at V and 5 bases at J, with 13 bases between the two ends. From germline, CDR1 is SGHTA and CDR2 FQGNSA. CDR3 coding DNA: TGTGCCAGCAGCCCAAAGGGAGGCGATCAGCCCCAGCATTTT. It translates to CASSPKGGDQPQHF.

The chain uses TRBV27 and TRBJ2-3; 11 nucleotides align to TRBD2. Looked up from germline, CDR1 is MNHEY and CDR2 is SMNVEV (reference sequence). This CDR3 is built from 16 residues. Unmatched junction bases numbered 7, after V lost 2 bases and J lost 6 bases. As DNA, the CDR3 is TGTGCCAGCAGTTTAGGGGTAGCGGGAGGGTTGGATACGCAGTATTTT. Its translation is CASSLGVAGGLDTQYF.

The gene calls are TRBV5-4 and TRBJ2-2, with D tentatively TRBD2 (6 bases). The CDR3 extends over 15 amino acids. Germline V lookup: CDR1 SGHNT, CDR2 YYREEE (reference sequence). V lost 4 bases and J 2 bases, leaving 12 bases between the germline ends. In DNA form, the CDR3 reads TGTGCCAGCAGCCTAGCGACCCACAACACCGGGGAGCTGTTTTTT. This translates into CASSLATHNTGELFF.

The chain combines TRBV27 with TRBJ1-2; D is possibly TRBD1 (5 bases). Trimming shortened V by 7 bases and J by 4 bases, and 13 bases separated the two germline ends. This CDR3 comprises 13 residues. Germline loops: CDR1 MNHEY, CDR2 SMNVEV (reference sequence). CDR3 sequence reads: CASTRDSRYGYTF. The CDR3 DNA is TGTGCCAGCACACGTGACAGTCGCTATGGCTACACCTTC.

This chain connects TRBV3-1 (or the pseudogene TRBV3-2) to TRBJ2-3; D remains ambiguous. The CDR3 covers 14 residues. The V end lost 2 bases, the J end lost 2 bases, and 8 bases lay between the germline ends. CDR1 is LGHDT and CDR2 is YNNKEL in the germline V gene (reference sequence). The CDR3, as DNA: TGTGCCAGCAGCCAAAACAGAGTCACAGATACGCAGTATTTT. It is translated as CASSQNRVTDTQYF.

The chain recombines TRBV15 with TRBJ1-4, with TRBD1 matching over 7 bases. The junction had 9 bases not matched to a gene; V was cut back by 3 bases and J by 8 bases. The length of the CDR3 is 15 residues. Per the germline V gene, CDR1 is LNHNV and CDR2 is YYDKDF (reference sequence). DNA for the CDR3: TGTGCCACCAGCAGGCAACAGGGGATCGGCGAAAAACTGTTTTTT. Protein: CATSRQQGIGEKLFF.

This clone appeared once. This chain uses TRBV3-1 (or the pseudogene TRBV3-2) with TRBJ2-7, with D possibly matching TRBD1 (6 bases). V was trimmed by 4 bases and J by 3 bases, leaving 13 bases between them. The CDR3 has 14 residues. Germline V lookup: CDR1 LGHDT, CDR2 YNNKEL (reference sequence). The CDR3 coding sequence is TGTGCCAGCAGCCCGACGACAGGAATCTACGAGCAGTACTTC. It encodes CASSPTTGIYEQYF.

The chain employs TRBV19 and TRBJ2-3; 10 bases agree with TRBD2. CDR1 is LNHDA and CDR2 is SQIVND in the germline V gene (reference sequence). This CDR3 is built from 15 residues. Losses at the gene ends were 3 bases for V and 5 bases for J; bases not matched to a gene: 5. CDR3 region: CASSIPSGGVDTQYF. Here the CDR3 DNA reads TGTGCCAGTAGTATCCCCAGCGGGGGGGTAGATACGCAGTATTTT.

The CDR3 here is CASNSRDYEQYF. In DNA, the CDR3 is TGTGCCAGCAACTCCCGGGACTACGAGCAGTACTTC. The chain couples TRBV12-3 or TRBV12-4 to TRBJ2-7; tentative D call: TRBD2 (5 bases). CDR3 length: 12 residues. V gave up 7 bases and J gave up 3 bases, with 10 bases separating them.

The DNA for the CDR3 is TGTGCCAGTAACGACAGGGGACGCTCACCCCTCCACTTT. Protein sequence: CASNDRGRSPLHF. V is TRBV19 and J is TRBJ1-6, with 8 bases lining up with TRBD1. Germline V gene lookup returns CDR1 LNHDA and CDR2 SQIVND (reference sequence). The J segment lost 10 bases and the V segment lost 7 bases, leaving 6 bases of the junction unmatched. The CDR3 loop spans 13 amino acids.

This clone appeared a few times. The gene calls are TRBV15 and TRBJ1-6; weak D call: TRBD1 (6 bases). Between the trimmed V and J ends, which lost 5 bases and 10 bases, there was a span of 18 bases. This CDR3 comprises 15 residues. The germline V gene encodes CDR1 LNHNV and CDR2 YYDKDF (reference sequence). The DNA of the CDR3 is TGTGCCACCAGCCGTGCCGCAGGGGATCGGTCACCCCTCCACTTT. Translating gives CATSRAAGDRSPLHF.

J is TRBJ2-6 and V is TRBV27, with 10 bases fitting TRBD2. Germline V gives CDR1 MNHEY, CDR2 SMNVEV (reference sequence). J lost 0 bases, V lost 2 bases, and 7 bases had no gene match. This CDR3 is built from 19 residues. DNA for the CDR3: TGTGCCAGCAGTTTAAGGAGACTAGCGGGCCACTCTGGGGCCAACGTCCTGACTTTC. Protein product: CASSLRRLAGHSGANVLTF.

V usage is TRBV3-1 (or the pseudogene TRBV3-2) and J usage is TRBJ2-7; no clear D. CDR3 length: 14 amino acids. V gave up 4 bases and J gave up 2 bases, with 12 bases separating them. Germline-derived CDR1 and CDR2 are LGHDT and YNNKEL (reference sequence). CDR3 residues: CASSPNAAAYEQYF. DNA of the CDR3: TGTGCCAGCAGCCCCAACGCCGCAGCCTACGAGCAGTACTTC.